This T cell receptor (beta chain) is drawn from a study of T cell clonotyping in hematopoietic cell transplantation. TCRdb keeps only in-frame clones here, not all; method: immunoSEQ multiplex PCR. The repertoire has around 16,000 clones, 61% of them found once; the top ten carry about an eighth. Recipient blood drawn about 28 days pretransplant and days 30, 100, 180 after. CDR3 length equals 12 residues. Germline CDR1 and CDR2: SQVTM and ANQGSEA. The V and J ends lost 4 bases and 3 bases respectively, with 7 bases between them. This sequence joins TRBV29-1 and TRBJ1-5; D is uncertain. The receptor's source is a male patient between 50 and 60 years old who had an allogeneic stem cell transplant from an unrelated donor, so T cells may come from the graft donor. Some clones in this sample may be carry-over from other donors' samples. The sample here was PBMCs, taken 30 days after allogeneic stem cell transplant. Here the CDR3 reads CSVGQANQPQHF. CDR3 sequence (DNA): TGCAGCGTTGGGCAGGCCAATCAGCCCCAGCATTTT.